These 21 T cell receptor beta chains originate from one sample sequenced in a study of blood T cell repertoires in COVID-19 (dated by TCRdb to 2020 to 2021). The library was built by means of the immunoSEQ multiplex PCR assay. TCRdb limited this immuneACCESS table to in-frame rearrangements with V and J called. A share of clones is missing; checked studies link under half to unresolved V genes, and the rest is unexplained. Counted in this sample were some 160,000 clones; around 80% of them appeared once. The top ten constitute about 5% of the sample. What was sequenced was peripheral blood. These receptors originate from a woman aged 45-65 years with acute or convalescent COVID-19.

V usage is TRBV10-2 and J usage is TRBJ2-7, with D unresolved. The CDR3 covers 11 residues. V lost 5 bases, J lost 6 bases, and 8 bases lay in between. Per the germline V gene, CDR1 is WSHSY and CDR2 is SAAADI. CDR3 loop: CASSQYGEQYF. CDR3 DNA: TGCGCCAGCAGTCAGTACGGCGAGCAGTACTTC.

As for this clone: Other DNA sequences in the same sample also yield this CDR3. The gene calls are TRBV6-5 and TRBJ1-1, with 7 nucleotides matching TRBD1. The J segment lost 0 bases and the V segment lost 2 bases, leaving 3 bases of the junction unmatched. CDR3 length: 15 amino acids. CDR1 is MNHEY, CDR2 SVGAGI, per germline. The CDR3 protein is CASSYRTGMNTEAFF. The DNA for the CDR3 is TGTGCCAGCAGTTACAGGACAGGAATGAACACTGAAGCTTTCTTT.

The CDR3 bases are TGTGCCAGCAGCCAAGACGGGAATCATGGCTACACCTTC. Residues: CASSQDGNHGYTF. The chain uses TRBV3-1 (or the pseudogene TRBV3-2) and TRBJ1-2; D not certain. From germline, CDR1 is LGHDT and CDR2 YNNKEL (reference sequence). The CDR3 extends over 13 amino acids. Trimming shortened V by 0 bases and J by 6 bases, and 8 bases separated the two germline ends.

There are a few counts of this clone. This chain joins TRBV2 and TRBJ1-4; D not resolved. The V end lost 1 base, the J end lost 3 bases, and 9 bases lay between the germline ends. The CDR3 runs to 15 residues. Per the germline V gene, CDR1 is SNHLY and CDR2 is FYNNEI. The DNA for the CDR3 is TGTGCCAGCAGTGAAGGGTTGAGGGCTAATGAAAAACTGTTTTTT. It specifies CASSEGLRANEKLFF.

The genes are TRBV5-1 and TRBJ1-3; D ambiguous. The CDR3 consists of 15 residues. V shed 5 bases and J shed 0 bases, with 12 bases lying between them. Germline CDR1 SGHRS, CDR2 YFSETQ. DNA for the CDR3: TGCGCCAGCAGTGAGGATACTGACTCTGGAAACACCATATATTTT. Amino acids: CASSEDTDSGNTIYF.

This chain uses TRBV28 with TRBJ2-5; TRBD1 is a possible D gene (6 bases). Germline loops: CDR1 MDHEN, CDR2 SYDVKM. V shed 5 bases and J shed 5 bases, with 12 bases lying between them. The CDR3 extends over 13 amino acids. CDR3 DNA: TGTGCCAGCAGTACAGGGCCCCTGGAGACCCAGTACTTC. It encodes CASSTGPLETQYF. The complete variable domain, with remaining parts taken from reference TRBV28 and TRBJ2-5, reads DVKVTQSSRYLVKRTGEKVFLECVQDMDHENMFWYRQDPGLGLRLIYFSYDVKMKEKGDIPEGYSVSREKKERFSLILESASTNQTSMYLCASSTGPLETQYFGPGTRLLVL.

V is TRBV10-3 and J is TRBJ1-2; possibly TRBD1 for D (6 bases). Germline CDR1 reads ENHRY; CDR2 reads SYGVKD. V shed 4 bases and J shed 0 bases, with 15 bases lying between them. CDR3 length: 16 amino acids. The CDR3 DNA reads TGTGCCATCAGTGCTTTTGAGGACAGTTCTAACTATGGCTACACCTTC. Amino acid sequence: CAISAFEDSSNYGYTF.

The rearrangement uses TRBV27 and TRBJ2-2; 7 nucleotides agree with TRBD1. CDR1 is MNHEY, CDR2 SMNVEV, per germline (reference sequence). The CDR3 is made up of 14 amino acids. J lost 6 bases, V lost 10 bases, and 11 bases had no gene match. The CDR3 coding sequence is TGTGCCACCAAACCGGGACAGTCGCCCGGGGAGCTGTTTTTT. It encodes CATKPGQSPGELFF.

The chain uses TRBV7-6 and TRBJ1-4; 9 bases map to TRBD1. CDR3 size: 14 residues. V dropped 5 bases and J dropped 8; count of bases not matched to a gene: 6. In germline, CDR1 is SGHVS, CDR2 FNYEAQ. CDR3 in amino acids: CASSPTGGNEKLFF. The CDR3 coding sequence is TGTGCCAGCAGCCCGACAGGGGGGAACGAAAAACTGTTTTTT.

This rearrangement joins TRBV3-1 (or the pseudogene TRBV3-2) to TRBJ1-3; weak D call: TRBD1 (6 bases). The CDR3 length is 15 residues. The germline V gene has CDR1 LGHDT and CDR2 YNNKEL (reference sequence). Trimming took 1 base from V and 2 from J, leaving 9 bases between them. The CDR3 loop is CASSQGGGPGNTIYF. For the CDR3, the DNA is TGTGCCAGCAGCCAAGGGGGGGGGCCTGGAAACACCATATATTTT.

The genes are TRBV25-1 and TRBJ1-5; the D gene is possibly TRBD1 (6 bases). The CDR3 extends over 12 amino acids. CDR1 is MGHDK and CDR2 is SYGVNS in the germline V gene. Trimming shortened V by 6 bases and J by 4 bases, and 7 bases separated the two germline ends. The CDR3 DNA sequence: TGTGCCAGCAGAGGACAGAATCAGCCCCAGCATTTT. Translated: CASRGQNQPQHF.

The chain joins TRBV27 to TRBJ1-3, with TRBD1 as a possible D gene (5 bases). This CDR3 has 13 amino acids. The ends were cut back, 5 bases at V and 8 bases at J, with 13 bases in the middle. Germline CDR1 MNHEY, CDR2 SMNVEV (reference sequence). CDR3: CASSPPGRHTIYF. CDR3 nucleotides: TGTGCCAGCAGTCCTCCAGGGCGTCACACCATATATTTT.

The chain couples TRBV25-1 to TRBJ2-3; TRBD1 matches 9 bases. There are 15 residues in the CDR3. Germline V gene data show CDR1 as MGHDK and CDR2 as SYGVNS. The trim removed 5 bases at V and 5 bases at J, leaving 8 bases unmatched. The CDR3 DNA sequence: TGTGCCAGCAGTATGGGGACAGGGCCGGGAGATACGCAGTATTTT. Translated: CASSMGTGPGDTQYF.

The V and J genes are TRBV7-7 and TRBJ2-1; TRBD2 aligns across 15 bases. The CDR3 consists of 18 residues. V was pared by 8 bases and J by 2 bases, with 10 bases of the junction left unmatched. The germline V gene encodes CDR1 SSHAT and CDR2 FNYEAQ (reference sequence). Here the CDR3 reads CASSAGTSGGLTYNEQFF. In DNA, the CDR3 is TGTGCCAGCTCTGCTGGGACTAGCGGGGGGTTGACCTACAATGAGCAGTTCTTC.

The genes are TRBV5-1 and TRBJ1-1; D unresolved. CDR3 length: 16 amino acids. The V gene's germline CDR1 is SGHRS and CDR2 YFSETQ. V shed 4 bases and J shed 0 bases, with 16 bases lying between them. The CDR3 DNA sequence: TGCGCCAGCAGCCTGCAAGGGAGTGAATTGAACACTGAAGCTTTCTTT. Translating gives CASSLQGSELNTEAFF.

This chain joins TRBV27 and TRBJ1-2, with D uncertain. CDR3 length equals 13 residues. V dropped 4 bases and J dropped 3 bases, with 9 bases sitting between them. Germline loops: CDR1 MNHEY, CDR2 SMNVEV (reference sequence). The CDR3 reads CASSSNNYYGYTF. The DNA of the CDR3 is TGTGCCAGCAGTTCGAACAATTACTATGGCTACACCTTC.

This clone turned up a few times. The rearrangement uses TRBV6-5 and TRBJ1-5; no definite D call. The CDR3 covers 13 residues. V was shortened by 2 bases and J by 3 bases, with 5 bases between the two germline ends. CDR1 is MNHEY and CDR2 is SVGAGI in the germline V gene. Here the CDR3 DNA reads TGTGCCAGCAGTTACCTACCCAATCAGCCCCAGCATTTT. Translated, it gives CASSYLPNQPQHF.

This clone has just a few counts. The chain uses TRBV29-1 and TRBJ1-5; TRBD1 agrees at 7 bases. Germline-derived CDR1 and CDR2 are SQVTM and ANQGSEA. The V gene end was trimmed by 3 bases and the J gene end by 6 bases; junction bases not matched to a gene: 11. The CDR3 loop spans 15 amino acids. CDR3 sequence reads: CSVDLGQGGGQPQHF. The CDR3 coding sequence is TGCAGCGTTGACTTGGGGCAGGGGGGAGGTCAGCCCCAGCATTTT.

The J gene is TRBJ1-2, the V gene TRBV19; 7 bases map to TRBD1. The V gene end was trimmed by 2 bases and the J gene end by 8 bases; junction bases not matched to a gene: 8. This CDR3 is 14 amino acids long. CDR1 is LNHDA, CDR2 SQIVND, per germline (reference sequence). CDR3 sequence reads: CASSIFGTVEGYTF. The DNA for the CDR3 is TGTGCCAGTAGTATATTCGGGACAGTGGAGGGCTACACCTTC.

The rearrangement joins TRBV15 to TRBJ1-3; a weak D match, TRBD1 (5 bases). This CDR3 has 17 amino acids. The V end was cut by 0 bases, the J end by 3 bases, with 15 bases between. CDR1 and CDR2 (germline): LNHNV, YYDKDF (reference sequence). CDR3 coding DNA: TGTGCCACCAGCAGAGATCCAGGATGGGGGGTTGGAAACACCATATATTTT. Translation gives CATSRDPGWGVGNTIYF.

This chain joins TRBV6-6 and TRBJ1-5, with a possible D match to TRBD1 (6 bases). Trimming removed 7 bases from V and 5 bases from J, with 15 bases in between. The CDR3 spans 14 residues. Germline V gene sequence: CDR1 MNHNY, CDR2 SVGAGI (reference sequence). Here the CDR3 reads CASTPRGGDQPQHF. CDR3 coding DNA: TGTGCCAGCACTCCTAGGGGGGGCGATCAGCCCCAGCATTTT.